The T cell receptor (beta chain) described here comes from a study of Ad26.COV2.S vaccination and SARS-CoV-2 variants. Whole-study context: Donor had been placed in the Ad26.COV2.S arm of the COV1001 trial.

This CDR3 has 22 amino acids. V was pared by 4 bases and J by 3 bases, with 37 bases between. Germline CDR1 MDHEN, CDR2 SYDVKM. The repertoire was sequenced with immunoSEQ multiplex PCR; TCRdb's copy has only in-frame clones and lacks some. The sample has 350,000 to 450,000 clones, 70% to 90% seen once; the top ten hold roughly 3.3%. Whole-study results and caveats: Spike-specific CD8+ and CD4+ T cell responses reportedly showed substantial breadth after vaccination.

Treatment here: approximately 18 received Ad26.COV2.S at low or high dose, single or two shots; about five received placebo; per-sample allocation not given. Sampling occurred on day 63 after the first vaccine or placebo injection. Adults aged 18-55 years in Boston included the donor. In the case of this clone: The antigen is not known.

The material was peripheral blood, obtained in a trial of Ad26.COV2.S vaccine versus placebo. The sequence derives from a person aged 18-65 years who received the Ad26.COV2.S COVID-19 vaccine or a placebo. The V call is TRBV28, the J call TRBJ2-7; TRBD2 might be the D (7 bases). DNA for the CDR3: TGTGCCAGCAGTTCACCCCCTGGGAGGGGGGGCATCGGCCGTGCCCCCCACTACGAGCAGTACTTC. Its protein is CASSSPPGRGGIGRAPHYEQYF.